This paragraph reports one TCR beta chain. The antigen is unknown. This entry is derived from a study of T cell responses to AZD1222 COVID-19 vaccine. Findings and limits, study-wide: Targets within unmutated variant regions were reportedly found for nearly half of spike-specific TCRs.

Germline V gene sequence: CDR1 SGHTA, CDR2 FQGNSA. J was trimmed by 3 bases and V by 5 bases; bases with no gene match: 10. This CDR3 is 17 amino acids long. Measured with immunoSEQ multiplex PCR; TCRdb has only the in-frame clones, and not every one. The table has under 140,000 clones, around nine tenths seen once. The V and J genes are TRBV7-2 and TRBJ1-6, with TRBD1 matching over 7 bases. The TCR sequence derives from an adult who received the AZD1222 COVID-19 vaccine. Source: peripheral blood, taken 28 days after the second AZD1222 dose. CDR3 loop: CASSADPGGYYNSPLHF. CDR3 DNA: TGTGCCAGCAGCGCCGACCCAGGGGGGTACTATAATTCACCCCTCCACTTT.